This T cell receptor beta chain was sequenced during a study of cytomegalovirus exposure and HLA in healthy donors. It was with 60 Vbeta and 13 Jbeta primers that the PCR ran. The method was immunoSEQ multiplex PCR; TCRdb's version includes in-frame clones alone and lacks a portion of them. The table lists under 150,000 clones, 65% to 85% of them singletons, with roughly 5.9% in the top ten. Comments on this clone: The antigen is unknown.

Trimming at V came to 5 bases and at J to 14 bases, leaving 9 bases not matched to a gene. There are 12 residues in the CDR3. Germline V gene data show CDR1 as SGHAT and CDR2 as FQNNGV. General study results and limits: An apparent linkage of common viral pathogens to several of the most significant clusters emerged in a later analysis. Some TCR beta chains (over 150 of them) were listed as cytomegalovirus-associated. 87-base-pair reads could not separate some V segments, including TRBV6-2 and TRBV6-3.

The sequenced material came from PBMCs. This chain uses TRBV11-2 with TRBJ2-3, with 8 bases lining up with TRBD1. This TCR was sampled from a woman aged 25 to 45 in good health and CMV-seropositive. For the CDR3, the DNA is TGTGCCAGCAGCACAGGACAGGGTGGTTTGTATTTT. This codes for CASSTGQGGLYF. The full variable domain, its missing parts supplied by reference TRBV11-2 and TRBJ2-3, is EAGVAQSPRYKIIEKRQSVAFWCNPISGHATLYWYQQILGQGPKLLIQFQNNGVVDDSQLPKDRFSAERLKGVDSTLKIQPAKLEDSAVYLCASSTGQGGLYFGPGTRLTVL.